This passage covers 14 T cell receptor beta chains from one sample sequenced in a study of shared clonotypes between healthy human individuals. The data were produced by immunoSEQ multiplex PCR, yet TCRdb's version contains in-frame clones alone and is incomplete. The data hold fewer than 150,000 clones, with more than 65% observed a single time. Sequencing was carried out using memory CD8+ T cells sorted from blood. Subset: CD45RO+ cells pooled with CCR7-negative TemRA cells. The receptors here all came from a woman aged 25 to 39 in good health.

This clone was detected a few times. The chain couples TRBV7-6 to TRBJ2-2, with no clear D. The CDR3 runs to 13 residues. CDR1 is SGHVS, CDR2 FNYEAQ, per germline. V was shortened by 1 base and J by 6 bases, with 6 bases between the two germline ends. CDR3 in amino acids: CASSLDPSGELFF. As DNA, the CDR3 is TGTGCCAGCAGCTTAGACCCGTCCGGGGAGCTGTTTTTT.

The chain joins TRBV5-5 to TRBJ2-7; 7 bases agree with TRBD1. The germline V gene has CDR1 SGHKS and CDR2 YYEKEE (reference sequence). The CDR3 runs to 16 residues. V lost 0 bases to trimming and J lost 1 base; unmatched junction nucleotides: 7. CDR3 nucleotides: TGTGCCAGCAGCTTGGCCTTAGGGGGCGCTTCCTACGAGCAGTACTTC. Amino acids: CASSLALGGASYEQYF.

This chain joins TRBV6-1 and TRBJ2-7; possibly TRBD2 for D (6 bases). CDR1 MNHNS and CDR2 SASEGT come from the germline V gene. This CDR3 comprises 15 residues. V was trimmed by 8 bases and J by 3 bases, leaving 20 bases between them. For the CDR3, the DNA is TGTGCCAGCGTCAAATCCGGGACTGACTACTACGAGCAGTACTTC. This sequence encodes CASVKSGTDYYEQYF.

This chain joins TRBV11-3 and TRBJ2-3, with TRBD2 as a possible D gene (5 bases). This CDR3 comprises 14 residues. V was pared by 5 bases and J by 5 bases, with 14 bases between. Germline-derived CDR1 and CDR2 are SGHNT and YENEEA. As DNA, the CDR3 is TGTGCCAGCAGCCAGAGCGGATACCAAGATACGCAGTATTTT. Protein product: CASSQSGYQDTQYF.

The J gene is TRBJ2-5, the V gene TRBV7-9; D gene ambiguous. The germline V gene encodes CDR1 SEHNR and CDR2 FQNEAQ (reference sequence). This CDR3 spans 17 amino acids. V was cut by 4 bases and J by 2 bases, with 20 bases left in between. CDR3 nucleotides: TGTGCCAGCAGCTCATTCCCCGGAAAGGGTAAACAAGAGACCCAGTACTTC. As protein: CASSSFPGKGKQETQYF.

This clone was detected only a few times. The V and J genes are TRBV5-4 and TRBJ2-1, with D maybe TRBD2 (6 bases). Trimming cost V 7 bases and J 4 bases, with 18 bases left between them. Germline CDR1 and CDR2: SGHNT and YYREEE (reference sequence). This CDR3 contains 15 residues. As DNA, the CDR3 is TGTGCCAGCGCGGCGGACTATACGAAGTACAATGAGCAGTTCTTC. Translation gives CASAADYTKYNEQFF. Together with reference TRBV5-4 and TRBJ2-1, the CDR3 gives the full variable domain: ETGVTQSPTHLIKTRGQQVTLRCSSQSGHNTVSWYQQALGQGPQFIFQYYREEENGRGNFPPRFSGLQFPNYSSELNVNALELDDSALYLCASAADYTKYNEQFFGPGTRLTVL.

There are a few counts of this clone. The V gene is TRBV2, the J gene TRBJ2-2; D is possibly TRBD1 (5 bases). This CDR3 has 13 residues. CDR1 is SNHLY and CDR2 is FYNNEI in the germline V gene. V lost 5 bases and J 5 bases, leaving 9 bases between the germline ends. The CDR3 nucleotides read TGTGCCAGCAGTCTACAGGAGACCGGGGAGCTGTTTTTT. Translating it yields CASSLQETGELFF.

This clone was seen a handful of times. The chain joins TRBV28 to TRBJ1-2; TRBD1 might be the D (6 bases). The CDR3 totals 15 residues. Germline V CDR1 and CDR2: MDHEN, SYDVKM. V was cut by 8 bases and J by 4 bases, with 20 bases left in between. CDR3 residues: CASRRAGALSYGYTF. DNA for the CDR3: TGTGCCAGCCGGAGGGCAGGGGCATTGAGCTATGGCTACACCTTC.

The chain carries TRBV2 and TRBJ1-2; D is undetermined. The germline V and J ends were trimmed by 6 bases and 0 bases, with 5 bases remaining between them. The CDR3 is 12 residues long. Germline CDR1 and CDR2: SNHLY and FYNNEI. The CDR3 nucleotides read TGTGCCAGCAGGTTGGCTAACTATGGCTACACCTTC. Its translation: CASRLANYGYTF.

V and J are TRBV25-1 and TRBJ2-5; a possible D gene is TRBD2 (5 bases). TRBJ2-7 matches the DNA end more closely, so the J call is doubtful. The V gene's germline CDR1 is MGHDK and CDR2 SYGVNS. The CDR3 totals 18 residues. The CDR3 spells CASSEAAGFGERTYEQYF. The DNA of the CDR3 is TGTGCCAGCAGTGAGGCCGCGGGTTTCGGGGAAAGAACCTACGAGCAGTACTTC.

CDR3 sequence reads: CAGWGQGDYEQYF. The CDR3 region has the DNA TGTGCCGGCTGGGGACAGGGGGACTACGAGCAGTACTTC. This chain links TRBV30 with TRBJ2-7; TRBD1 matches 11 bases. Germline V gene data show CDR1 as GTSNPN and CDR2 as SVGIG (reference sequence). V shed 8 bases and J 3 bases; nucleotides not matched to a gene: 6. CDR3 size: 13 residues.

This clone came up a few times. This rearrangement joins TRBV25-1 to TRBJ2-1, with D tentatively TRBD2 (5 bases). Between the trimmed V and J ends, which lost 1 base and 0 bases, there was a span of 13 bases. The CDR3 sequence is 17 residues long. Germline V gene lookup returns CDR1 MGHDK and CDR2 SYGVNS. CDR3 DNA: TGTGCCAGCAGTGAATCCTCGGGATCGGGCTCCTACAATGAGCAGTTCTTC. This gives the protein CASSESSGSGSYNEQFF.

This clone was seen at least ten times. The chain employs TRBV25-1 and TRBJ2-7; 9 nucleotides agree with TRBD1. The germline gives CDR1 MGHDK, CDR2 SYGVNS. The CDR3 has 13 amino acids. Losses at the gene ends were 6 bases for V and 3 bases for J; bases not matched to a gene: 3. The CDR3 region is CASRPGQGYEQYF. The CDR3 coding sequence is TGTGCCAGCAGGCCGGGACAGGGCTACGAGCAGTACTTC.

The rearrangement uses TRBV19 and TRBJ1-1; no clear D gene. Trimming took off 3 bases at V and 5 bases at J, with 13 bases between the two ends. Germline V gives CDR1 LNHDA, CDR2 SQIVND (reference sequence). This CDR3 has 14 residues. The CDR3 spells CASSMAEGWTEAFF. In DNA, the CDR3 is TGTGCCAGTAGTATGGCGGAGGGTTGGACTGAAGCTTTCTTT.